This TCR beta chain derives from a study of blood T cell repertoires in COVID-19. Study summary: Both acute and convalescent COVID-19 samples were obtained from the United States, Italy and Spain. Sources were T cells, B-cell-depleted T cells, or PBMCs; the material itself was cDNA or gDNA.

In the study's own analysis: Reference gene primer amplification in the assay estimated nucleated cell counts. Method: immunoSEQ multiplex PCR; TCRdb's copy keeps in-frame clones and lacks some. The D gene and trimming were derived from the DNA, and the V and J assignments and clone size from that table. The sample holds 120,000 to 150,000 clones, approximately 87% seen once. The trim removed 5 bases at V and 6 bases at J, leaving 7 bases unmatched. The CDR3 has 14 amino acids. Germline CDR1 is GTSNPN and CDR2 is SVGIG (reference sequence). The sample was peripheral blood. V is TRBV30 and J is TRBJ2-1; 10 nucleotides agree with TRBD1. The source is a woman in her forties or fifties with active or convalescent COVID-19. This chain's CDR3 is CAWDGGQGFNEQFF. The CDR3 nucleotides are TGTGCCTGGGATGGGGGACAGGGGTTCAATGAGCAGTTCTTC.